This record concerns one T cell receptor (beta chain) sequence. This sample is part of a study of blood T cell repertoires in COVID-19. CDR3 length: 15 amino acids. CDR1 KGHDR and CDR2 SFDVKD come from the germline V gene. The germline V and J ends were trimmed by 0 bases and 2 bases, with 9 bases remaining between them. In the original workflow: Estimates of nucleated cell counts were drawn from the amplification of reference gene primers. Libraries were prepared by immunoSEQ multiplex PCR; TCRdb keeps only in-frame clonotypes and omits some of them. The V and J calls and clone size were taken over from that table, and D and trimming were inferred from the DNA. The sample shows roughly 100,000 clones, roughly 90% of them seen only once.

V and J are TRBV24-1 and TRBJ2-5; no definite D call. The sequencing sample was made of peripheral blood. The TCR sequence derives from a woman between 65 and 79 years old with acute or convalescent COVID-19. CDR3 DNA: TGTGCCACCAGTGATTTGTCGACTGTACAAGAGACCCAGTACTTC. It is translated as CATSDLSTVQETQYF.